These T cell receptor beta chains were read from a single sample in a study of T cell repertoires in aging, cancer and after chemotherapy. TCRdb processed the multiplex PCR reads anew with MiXCR; each CDR3 protein has one entry. The top ten hold roughly a third of the sample, which has roughly 5,300 distinct CDR3 sequences, around a quarter seen once. Sequenced: blood. The source is a human donor with a solid tumor. Both conserved end residues are part of each CDR3. D genes are given only for firm matches. A row's size may be missing; if present it is once, few, many or a size class.

>-|12|medium-sized|TRBJ2-7|TRBV6-6
TGTGCCAGCAGCTCGGGGCCCTACGAGCAGTACTTC
CASSSGPYEQYF
>TRBD1|17|-|TRBJ2-7|TRBV6-1
TGTGCCAGCAGTGAAGCGCTTCCCGGGACAGGTCTCTACGAGCAGTACTTC
CASSEALPGTGLYEQYF
>-|13|medium-sized|TRBJ2-3|TRBV30
TGTGCCTGGTCGTGGCCGAGCACAGATACGCAGTATTTT
CAWSWPSTDTQYF
>-|15|-|TRBJ1-2|TRBV7-6
TGTGCCAGCAGCCTATCCTCGGGGGGTGCCTATGGCTACACCTTC
CASSLSSGGAYGYTF
>TRBD1|21|medium-sized|TRBJ1-2|TRBV15
TGTGCCACCAGGGACCGGGACAGGGGTCAGGCGACCGCAGGGAAATGGTATGGCTACACCTTC
CATRDRDRGQATAGKWYGYTF
>-|13|few|TRBJ1-5|TRBV7-9
TGTGCCAGCAGCTTACGTCAGCATCAGCCCCAGCATTTT
CASSLRQHQPQHF
>-|13|-|TRBJ2-1|TRBV28
TGTGCCAACGGGGGCCTCACCTACAATGAGCAGTTCTTC
CANGGLTYNEQFF
>-|13|-|TRBJ1-3|TRBV20-1
TGCAGTGCTAGAGGGGACTCTGGAAACACCATATATTTT
CSARGDSGNTIYF
>-|15|-|TRBJ1-1|TRBV7-9
TGTGCCAGCAGCCTACCCCCCACAGGGAACACTGAAGCTTTCTTT
CASSLPPTGNTEAFF
>-|18|few|TRBJ2-7|TRBV7-9
TGTGCCAGCAGCTCGCCTTTGGTTTTCGCCGGGAAACTTTATGTGCAGTACTTC
CASSSPLVFAGKLYVQYF
>TRBD2|23|-|TRBJ2-3|TRBV20-1
TGCAGTGCTAATGACTGGACCACTTCAAATTCTGGAAGAGCGGGAGATGCAACAGATACGCAGTATTTT
CSANDWTTSNSGRAGDATDTQYF
>TRBD2|15|medium-sized|TRBJ2-5|TRBV5-4
TGTGCCAGCAGCTCACCTACTAGCGCGCAAGAGACCCAGTACTTC
CASSSPTSAQETQYF
>-|10|medium-sized|TRBJ2-7|TRBV6-2/TRBV6-3
TGTGCCAGCAGTTACAACGAGCAGTACTTC
CASSYNEQYF
>-|14|medium-sized|TRBJ2-1|TRBV19
TGTGCCAGTAGGCCCTGGAAAGATGGCAATGAGCAGTTCTTC
CASRPWKDGNEQFF
>-|14|-|TRBJ1-1|TRBV7-4
TGTGCCAGCAGCTGCGGGGGGGACCACACTGAAGCTTTCTTT
CASSCGGDHTEAFF
>TRBD2|18|medium-sized|TRBJ2-1|TRBV27
TGTGCCAGCAGCTCTACACCACTTACTAGCGGGAGTCTCAATGAGCAGTTCTTC
CASSSTPLTSGSLNEQFF
>-|15|-|TRBJ1-2|TRBV6-4
TGTGCCAGCAGTGACAAGACAGGTTCTAACTATGGCTACACCTTC
CASSDKTGSNYGYTF
>-|14|large|TRBJ2-6|TRBV29-1
TGCAGCGTTGAAGTCATCTCTGGGGCCAACGTCCTGACTTTC
CSVEVISGANVLTF
>-|14|large|TRBJ2-3|TRBV12-3/TRBV12-4
TGTGCCAGCAGTTTCGGCGGGGCAGCGGATACGCAGTATTTT
CASSFGGAADTQYF
>-|12|medium-sized|TRBJ2-7|TRBV24-1
TGTGCCACCAGTGATACCGGGTACGAGCAGTACTTC
CATSDTGYEQYF
>TRBD1|16|once|TRBJ2-6|TRBV19
TGTGCCAGTAGTACGGGACAGGGTTCTGGGGCCAACGTCCTGACTTTC
CASSTGQGSGANVLTF
>-|12|few|TRBJ2-7|TRBV20-1
TGCAGTGCTAGGCGGACAGCCTACGAGCAGTACTTC
CSARRTAYEQYF
>-|14|few|TRBJ1-6|TRBV7-9
TGTGCCAGCAGCTTGGGAACTTATAATTCACCCCTCCACTTT
CASSLGTYNSPLHF
>-|13|few|TRBJ2-2|TRBV11-2
TGTGCCAGCAGCTTAGGTACTGGCGGGGAGCTGTTTTTT
CASSLGTGGELFF
>-|16|few|TRBJ2-2|TRBV20-1
TGCAGTGCTGGGGGTAGGCTAGTCGGCCGGGGCGGGGAGCTGTTTTTT
CSAGGRLVGRGGELFF
>-|13|few|TRBJ1-1|TRBV6-5
TGTGCCAGCAGTTACACACCCTACACTGAAGCTTTCTTT
CASSYTPYTEAFF
>TRBD1|13|-|TRBJ2-7|TRBV20-1
TGCAGCGCGAAGACCGGGACAGAGTACGAGCAGTACTTC
CSAKTGTEYEQYF
>TRBD1|15|-|TRBJ2-3|TRBV24-1
TGTGCCACCAGTGATCCCCGACAGGGGACAGATACGCAGTATTTT
CATSDPRQGTDTQYF